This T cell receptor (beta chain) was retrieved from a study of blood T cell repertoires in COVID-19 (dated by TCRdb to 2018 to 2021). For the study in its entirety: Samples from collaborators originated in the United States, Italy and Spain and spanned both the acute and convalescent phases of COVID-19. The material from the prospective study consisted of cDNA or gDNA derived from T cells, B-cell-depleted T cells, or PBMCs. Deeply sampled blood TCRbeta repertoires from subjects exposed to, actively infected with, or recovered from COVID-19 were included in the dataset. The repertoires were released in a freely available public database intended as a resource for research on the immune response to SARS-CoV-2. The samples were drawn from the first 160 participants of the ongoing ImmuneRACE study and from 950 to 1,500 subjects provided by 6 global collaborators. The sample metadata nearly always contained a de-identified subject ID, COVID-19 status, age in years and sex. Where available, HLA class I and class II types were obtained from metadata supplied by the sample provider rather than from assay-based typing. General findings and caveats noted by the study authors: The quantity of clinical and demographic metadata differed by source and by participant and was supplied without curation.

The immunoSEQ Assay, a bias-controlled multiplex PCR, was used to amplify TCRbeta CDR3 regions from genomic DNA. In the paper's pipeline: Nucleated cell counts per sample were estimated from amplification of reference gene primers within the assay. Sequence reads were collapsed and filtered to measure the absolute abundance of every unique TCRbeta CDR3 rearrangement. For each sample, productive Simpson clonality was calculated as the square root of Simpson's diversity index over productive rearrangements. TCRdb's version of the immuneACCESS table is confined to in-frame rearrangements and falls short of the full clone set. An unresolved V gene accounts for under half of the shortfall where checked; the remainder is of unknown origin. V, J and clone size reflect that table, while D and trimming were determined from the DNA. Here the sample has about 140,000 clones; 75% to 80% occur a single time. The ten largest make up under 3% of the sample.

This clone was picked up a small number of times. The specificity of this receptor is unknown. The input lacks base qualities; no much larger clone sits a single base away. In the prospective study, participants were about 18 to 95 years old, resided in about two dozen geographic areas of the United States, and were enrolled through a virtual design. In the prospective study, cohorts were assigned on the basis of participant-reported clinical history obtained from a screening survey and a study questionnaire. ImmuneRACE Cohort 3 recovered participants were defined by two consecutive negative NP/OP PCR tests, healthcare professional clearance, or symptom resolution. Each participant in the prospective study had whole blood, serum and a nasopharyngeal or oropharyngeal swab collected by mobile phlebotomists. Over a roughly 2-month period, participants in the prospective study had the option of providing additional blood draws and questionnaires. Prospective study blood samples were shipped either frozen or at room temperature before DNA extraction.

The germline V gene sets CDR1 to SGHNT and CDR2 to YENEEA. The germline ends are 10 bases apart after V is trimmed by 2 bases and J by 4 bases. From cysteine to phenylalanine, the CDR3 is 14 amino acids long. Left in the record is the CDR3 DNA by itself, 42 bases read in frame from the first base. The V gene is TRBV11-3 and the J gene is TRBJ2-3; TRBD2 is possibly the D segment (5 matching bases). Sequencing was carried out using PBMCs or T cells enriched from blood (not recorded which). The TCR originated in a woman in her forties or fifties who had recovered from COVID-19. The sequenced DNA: TGTGCCAGCAGCTTAACTAGTAGCTCAGATACGCAGTATTTT. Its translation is CASSLTSSSDTQYF.